The rows below give T cell receptor beta chains drawn from one sample of a study of T cell repertoires in cytomegalovirus infection. TCRdb reprocessed the reads with MiXCR, giving one entry per CDR3 protein. The table records 630,000 or so distinct CDR3 sequences, 24% of them present only once. Source material: CD8+ T cells from PBMCs. The receptor set was obtained from a human donor in good health (CMV status not recorded). Some clones in this sample may be carry-over from other donors' samples. CDR3s include the opening cysteine and the closing phenylalanine or tryptophan.

j_gene	v_gene	CDR3aa
TRBJ2-1	TRBV7-8	CASSLSRLQQFF
TRBJ1-1	TRBV27	CASSPRDRRNTEAFF
TRBJ2-2	TRBV7-2	CASSLAVEELFF
TRBJ1-5	TRBV20-1	CSASPLTGPHQPQHF
TRBJ1-2	TRBV7-9	CASSHEVEGRDGYTF
TRBJ2-7	TRBV7-9	CASSLDAGAREQYF
TRBJ1-4	TRBV28	CASSLLDDNEKLFF
TRBJ2-7	TRBV20-1	CSAPVPGVLSYEQYF
TRBJ1-5	TRBV28	CASSLRQGDSNQPQHF
TRBJ1-1	TRBV13	CASSPSTGWTEAFF
TRBJ1-6	TRBV28	CASSSPNREGGSPLHF
TRBJ2-5	TRBV9	CASSVGAAVETQYF
TRBJ1-2	TRBV7-2	CASSPRAVWKRYTF
TRBJ2-1	TRBV10-2	CASSEEYNEQFF
TRBJ2-5	TRBV28	CASSFGLAGNQETQYF
TRBJ2-1	TRBV12-3/TRBV12-4	CASSAPSRQFF
TRBJ2-1	TRBV7-9	CASSLDPGLASNEQFF
TRBJ2-5	TRBV6-1	CASSEFWGSGETQYF
TRBJ1-1	TRBV28	CASYGVQGLSGDTEAFF
TRBJ2-1	TRBV4-3	CASSPLGGARVF
TRBJ1-1	TRBV6-5	CASNSLQGRTEAFF
TRBJ1-1	TRBV20-1	CSARNLTGTETNTEAFF
TRBJ2-1	TRBV28	CASSFSQPIYNEQFF
TRBJ2-7	TRBV7-6	CVSSPGTALVEQYF
TRBJ2-7	TRBV2	CASSWGFGTGLYEQYF
TRBJ1-5	TRBV25-1	CASSELLRRRLNQPQHF
TRBJ1-2	TRBV20-1	CSARLGPPHPNYGYTF
TRBJ2-3	TRBV6-5	CASSYFLPSVGGTDTQYF
TRBJ1-6	TRBV20-1	CSARKREGALSPLHF
TRBJ2-2	TRBV12-3/TRBV12-4	CASSPLRGELFF
TRBJ2-5	TRBV28	CASSEAGTQETQYF
TRBJ1-5	TRBV28	CASRVELDYQPQHF
TRBJ2-7	TRBV2	CASRADILYEQYF
TRBJ2-1	TRBV24-1	CATSQGATGNSYNEQFF
TRBJ1-1	TRBV9	CASSVTPGGGTEAFF
TRBJ1-1	TRBV12-3/TRBV12-4	CASSLGYSEAFF
TRBJ1-4	TRBV7-9	CASSPLQGEDNEKLFF